One and the same sample provided the 5 T cell receptor beta chains below, sequenced in a study of T cells in Graves' hyperthyroidism and ophthalmopathy. It was RNA transcripts that yielded the amplified TCR beta CDR3 regions. HTBI primers drove first-round RT-PCR of the TCR CDR3. TCRdb itself ran the multiplex PCR reads through MiXCR, one entry per CDR3 protein. Of hundreds of thousands of distinct CDR3 sequences in the sample, about 14% were seen once. Sequenced sample: blood. All receptors derive from a woman in her 30s with Graves' hyperthyroidism that later progressed to Graves' ophthalmopathy.

The J gene is TRBJ1-1, the V gene TRBV9, with a possible D match to TRBD1 (6 bases). The germline CDR1 and CDR2 sequences are SGDLS and YYNGEE. CDR3 size: 13 residues. Trimming shortened V by 3 bases and J by 4 bases, and 10 bases separated the two germline ends. The CDR3 is CASSGGRGTEAFF. The CDR3 coding sequence is TGTGCCAGCAGCGGCGGCAGGGGCACTGAAGCTTTCTTT. The entire variable domain, with the rest obtained from reference TRBV9 and TRBJ1-1, is as follows: DSGVTQTPKHLITATGQRVTLRCSPRSGDLSVYWYQQSLDQGLQFLIQYYNGEERAKGNILERFSAQQFPDLHSELNLSSLELGDSALYFCASSGGRGTEAFFGQGTRLTVV.

The table lists this clonotype with a count of one. A single base separates this from a much larger clone, so it may be a read error. The chain is built from TRBV6-2 or TRBV6-3 and TRBJ2-7, with a possible D match to TRBD2 (6 bases). CDR1 MNHEY and CDR2 SVGEGT come from the germline V gene. With 5 bases removed from V and 0 bases from J, the gap between germline ends came to 14 bases. The CDR3 loop spans 15 amino acids. The CDR3: CASSMGEVRSYEQYV. CDR3 DNA sequence: TGTGCCAGCAGTATGGGGGAGGTCCGCTCCTACGAGCAGTACGTC.

The sample holds many counts of this clonotype. This chain connects TRBV30 to TRBJ2-3; D possibly uses TRBD1 or TRBD2 (5 bases each). This CDR3 comprises 14 residues. Germline lookup yields CDR1 GTSNPN and CDR2 SVGIG (reference sequence). V lost 4 bases to trimming and J lost 3 bases, with 14 bases between them. The DNA for the CDR3 is TGTGCCTGGAATACCCAGGGCGGGACAGATACGCAGTATTTT. Translation: CAWNTQGGTDTQYF.

The chain combines TRBV30 with TRBJ2-1; D call uncertain. Per germline, CDR1 GTSNPN and CDR2 SVGIG (reference sequence). Trimming left V 5 bases short and J 9 bases short, with 14 bases between. This CDR3 spans 12 amino acids. The CDR3 DNA reads as TGTGCCTGGGAGGCCAGAAGTCGTGAGCAGTTCTTC. This sequence encodes CAWEARSREQFF.

This clonotype was seen many times. J is TRBJ1-1 and V is TRBV5-1, with D possibly being TRBD1 (5 bases). Germline loops: CDR1 SGHRS, CDR2 YFSETQ. CDR3 length: 15 residues. The germline V and J ends were trimmed by 0 bases and 8 bases, with 17 bases remaining between them. The CDR3: CASSLVVGADGEAFF. Written as DNA, the CDR3 is TGCGCCAGCAGCTTGGTAGTTGGGGCAGATGGGGAAGCTTTCTTT.